The present entry profiles one TCR beta chain with its context. The data derive from a study of cytotoxic CD8 clonotypes in ibrutinib-treated CLL. Sequenced by immunoSEQ multiplex PCR; TCRdb stores in-frame clones only, minus some. The sample has roughly 150,000 clones, nearly 90% seen once; the top ten hold around 3.1%. This CDR3 comprises 16 residues. Germline-derived CDR1 and CDR2 are SGHRS and YFSETQ. Trimming left V 2 bases short and J 8 bases short, with 19 bases between. The chain couples TRBV5-1 to TRBJ1-4, with D possibly TRBD1 on 5 matching bases. The receptor's source is a human donor with chronic lymphocytic leukemia. Sequences were derived from PBMCs, sampled at disease progression, from a patient treated with ibrutinib. The CDR3 sequence is CASSFLTGTSGEKLFF. The CDR3 DNA is TGCGCCAGCAGCTTTCTCACCGGGACCTCAGGCGAAAAACTGTTTTTT.